The 14 T cell receptor beta chains presented below share a single source sample, sequenced in a study of T cell responses to AZD1222 COVID-19 vaccine. Method: immunoSEQ multiplex PCR; TCRdb's copy keeps in-frame clones and lacks some. The data hold 110,000 or so clones, with 80% to 90% observed a single time. The sequencing here drew on peripheral blood, taken 28 days after the second AZD1222 dose. These receptor sequences come from an adult who received the AZD1222 COVID-19 vaccine.

This chain connects TRBV9 to TRBJ2-7; 9 nucleotides line up with TRBD2. Per the germline V gene, CDR1 is SGDLS and CDR2 is YYNGEE. The CDR3 has 15 residues. The trim removed 0 bases at V and 2 bases at J, leaving 3 bases unmatched. The CDR3 DNA is TGTGCCAGCAGCGTAGACCAGCGGGGGGCCTACGAGCAGTACTTC. Translating gives CASSVDQRGAYEQYF.

This chain joins TRBV6-5 and TRBJ2-5, with D maybe TRBD1 (5 bases). Per germline, CDR1 MNHEY and CDR2 SVGAGI. The CDR3 has 14 residues. Trimming pared 9 bases from V and 0 bases from J, leaving 14 bases between. The CDR3 sequence is CASSVGQNQETQYF. The CDR3 region has the DNA TGTGCCAGTTCGGTGGGGCAGAACCAAGAGACCCAGTACTTC.

There are a few counts of this clone. The V gene is TRBV28, the J gene TRBJ1-1; D unresolved. The CDR3 has 11 amino acids. CDR1 is MDHEN, CDR2 SYDVKM, per germline. Trimming took off 6 bases at V and 1 base at J, with 3 bases between the two ends. CDR3 nucleotide sequence: TGTGCCAGCAGAAAGAACACTGAAGCTTTCTTT. Residues: CASRKNTEAFF. The complete variable domain, with remaining parts taken from reference TRBV28 and TRBJ1-1, reads DVKVTQSSRYLVKRTGEKVFLECVQDMDHENMFWYRQDPGLGLRLIYFSYDVKMKEKGDIPEGYSVSREKKERFSLILESASTNQTSMYLCASRKNTEAFFGQGTRLTVV.

The chain employs TRBV19 and TRBJ1-6; 7 bases line up with TRBD1. This CDR3 comprises 16 residues. With V trimmed by 2 bases and J by 9 bases, 10 bases remained unmatched. CDR1 LNHDA and CDR2 SQIVND come from the germline V gene (reference sequence). Here the CDR3 reads CASSIKGGRGSSPLHF. The CDR3 nucleotides are TGTGCCAGTAGTATAAAAGGGGGCAGGGGAAGTTCACCCCTCCACTTT.

The rearrangement links TRBV29-1 to TRBJ2-5; D remains ambiguous. Germline V gives CDR1 SQVTM, CDR2 ANQGSEA. This CDR3 has 10 residues. Trimming shortened V by 4 bases and J by 5 bases, and 5 bases separated the two germline ends. This CDR3 is CSVGFETQYF. In nucleotides, the CDR3 is TGCAGCGTTGGATTCGAGACCCAGTACTTC.

V gene TRBV15 combines with J gene TRBJ2-1; a possible D gene is TRBD2 (6 bases). The germline gives CDR1 LNHNV, CDR2 YYDKDF (reference sequence). This CDR3 has 15 amino acids. V was pared by 0 bases and J by 6 bases, with 12 bases between. The CDR3 loop is CATSRDTGGINEQFF. CDR3 nucleotide sequence: TGTGCCACCAGCAGAGATACTGGCGGGATCAATGAGCAGTTCTTC.

This clone was detected a few times. The genes are TRBV20-1 and TRBJ2-7; 8 bases line up with TRBD1. The germline V gene encodes CDR1 DFQATT and CDR2 SNEGSKA (reference sequence). The CDR3 loop spans 15 amino acids. V gave up 3 bases and J gave up 5 bases; unmatched junction bases: 12. Written as DNA, the CDR3 is TGCAGTGCTAGTACGCGACAGGGGCTTGTAAACGAGCAGTACTTC. Translating it yields CSASTRQGLVNEQYF.

This rearrangement joins TRBV5-5 to TRBJ1-3; D ambiguous. CDR1 is SGHKS and CDR2 is YYEKEE in the germline V gene (reference sequence). The ends were cut back, 0 bases at V and 6 bases at J, with 4 bases in the middle. The CDR3 length is 12 residues. Written as DNA, the CDR3 is TGTGCCAGCAGCTTGGGACAAAACACCATATATTTT. Its protein product is CASSLGQNTIYF.

The chain couples TRBV19 to TRBJ2-5; D possibly corresponds to TRBD1 (6 bases). Trimming removed 5 bases from V and 1 base from J, with 11 bases in between. This CDR3 region has 14 residues. The germline gives CDR1 LNHDA, CDR2 SQIVND (reference sequence). Here the CDR3 reads CASSARTVQETQYF. CDR3 sequence (DNA): TGTGCCAGTAGTGCCCGGACAGTCCAAGAGACCCAGTACTTC.

J is TRBJ2-7 and V is TRBV11-1; 10 bases map to TRBD2. J lost 2 bases, V lost 1 base, and 2 bases had no gene match. The CDR3 is 15 residues long. Germline V gene data show CDR1 as SGHAT and CDR2 as FQDESV (reference sequence). CDR3 loop: CASSLETSGPYEQYF. The CDR3, as DNA: TGTGCCAGCAGCTTAGAGACTAGCGGGCCCTACGAGCAGTACTTC.

The chain links TRBV2 to TRBJ2-1; 8 positions agree with TRBD2. The germline CDR1 and CDR2 sequences are SNHLY and FYNNEI. This CDR3 has 15 amino acids. Germline trimming cut 5 bases from V and 0 bases from J; bases unmatched to any gene: 3. The CDR3 region is CASSSGTSSYNEQFF. The CDR3 coding sequence is TGTGCCAGCAGTTCCGGGACTAGCTCCTACAATGAGCAGTTCTTC. The whole variable domain, filled in from reference TRBV2 and TRBJ2-1, reads EPEVTQTPSHQVTQMGQEVILRCVPISNHLYFYWYRQILGQKVEFLVSFYNNEISEKSEIFDDQFSVERPDGSNFTLKIRSTKLEDSAMYFCASSSGTSSYNEQFFGPGTRLTVL.

This clone was seen more than once but under ten times. The chain couples TRBV21-1 to TRBJ2-1; the table names TRBD2, a call not compared with the DNA. TRBV21-1 is an annotated pseudogene. This CDR3 is built from 21 residues. As DNA, the CDR3 is TGTGCCAGCAGCAAAGCGGGCGGACTAGCGGGGGCCCTATGCTTTTACAATGAGCAGTTCTTC. It translates to CASSKAGGLAGALCFYNEQFF.

The chain recombines TRBV7-8 with TRBJ1-6; unclear D gene. V was cut by 1 base and J by 0 bases, with 10 bases left in between. This CDR3 region has 17 residues. The germline V gene encodes CDR1 SGHVS and CDR2 FQNEAQ. The CDR3 protein is CASSLGTASSYNSPLHF. The CDR3 nucleotides are TGTGCCAGCAGCTTAGGGACGGCGAGCTCCTATAATTCACCCCTCCACTTT.

V is TRBV5-4 and J is TRBJ1-1; maybe TRBD1 (6 bases). The germline V gene has CDR1 SGHNT and CDR2 YYREEE (reference sequence). V lost 3 bases to trimming and J lost 0 bases, with 9 bases between them. CDR3 length: 14 residues. The CDR3 DNA reads TGTGCCAGCAGCTCCACAGGGCTGAACACTGAAGCTTTCTTT. Translation gives CASSSTGLNTEAFF.